Below, 18 T cell receptor beta chains from the same sample are listed, as sequenced in a study of regulatory T cells in long-lasting Graves disease. The TCR beta library used iRepertoire HTBI primers with Arm-PCR amplification of CDR3. TCRdb itself ran the multiplex PCR reads through MiXCR, one entry per CDR3 protein. The repertoire holds 350,000 to 500,000 distinct CDR3 sequences, with approximately 14% as singletons. The sample's time point: newly diagnosed GD, antithyroid drugs for less than 3 months. The TCR library used RNA extracted from PBMCs. The same data also went into a second study, on T cells in Graves' hyperthyroidism and ophthalmopathy.

The sample in question was peripheral blood mononuclear cells (PBMCs), obtained at new diagnosis, from a patient treated with antithyroid drugs. The receptors were sampled from a woman aged 45-65 years with Graves disease.

The sample holds a few counts of this clonotype. This chain connects TRBV10-3 to TRBJ2-1; 7 nucleotides match TRBD2. V lost 2 bases and J lost 4; bases outside the gene matches: 5. This CDR3 is built from 15 residues. Germline V gene lookup returns CDR1 ENHRY and CDR2 SYGVKD. The DNA for the CDR3 is TGTGCCATCAGTGAGCGGGAGGAGCAATACAATGAGCAGTTCTTC. Protein sequence: CAISEREEQYNEQFF.

Only a few counts were recorded for this clonotype. The chain has TRBV3-1 and TRBJ1-1; perhaps TRBD1 as D (5 bases). V dropped 2 bases and J dropped 10 bases, with 14 bases sitting between them. The germline gives CDR1 LGHDT, CDR2 YNNKEL (reference sequence). There are 13 residues in the CDR3. CDR3 coding DNA: TGTGCCAGCAGCCAACCTTGGGGGGAGGGAGCTTTCTTT. It yields the protein CASSQPWGEGAFF.

This clonotype was recorded at least ten times. The chain combines TRBV6-5 with TRBJ2-1; 7 nucleotides align to TRBD2. V lost 4 bases and J lost 5; bases outside the gene matches: 11. Germline CDR1 reads MNHEY; CDR2 reads SVGAGI. CDR3 length equals 16 residues. The CDR3 region has the DNA TGTGCCAGCAGTTCACCCAGTTTAGCGGGCCACAATGAGCAGTTCTTC. Protein: CASSSPSLAGHNEQFF.

J is TRBJ2-3 and V is TRBV19; 15 nucleotides align to TRBD2. The CDR3 loop spans 17 amino acids. CDR1 LNHDA and CDR2 SQIVND come from the germline V gene (reference sequence). Trimming removed 5 bases from V and 6 bases from J; junction bases left unmatched: 9. CDR3 sequence reads: CASSGLAGGPSMDTQYF. The CDR3 DNA follows: TGTGCCAGTAGTGGACTAGCGGGAGGGCCATCGATGGATACGCAGTATTTT.

This clonotype was picked up many times. The chain combines TRBV6-5 with TRBJ1-1, with a weak D call TRBD1 (5 bases). The CDR3 extends over 16 amino acids. In germline, CDR1 is MNHEY, CDR2 SVGAGI. Deletions cut 0 bases from V and 0 bases from J, with 11 bases between. This CDR3 reads CASSYSATELNTEAFF. The CDR3 DNA follows: TGTGCCAGCAGTTACTCCGCGACAGAGTTGAACACTGAAGCTTTCTTT.

There are many counts of this clonotype. The chain combines TRBV10-3 with TRBJ2-1; no reliable D call. Between the trimmed V and J ends, which lost 7 bases and 1 base, there was a span of 11 bases. Germline V gene lookup returns CDR1 ENHRY and CDR2 SYGVKD. The CDR3 has 14 residues. CDR3 protein: CAITSTNSYNEQFF. In nucleotides, the CDR3 is TGTGCCATCACGAGTACGAATTCCTACAATGAGCAGTTCTTC.

This clonotype was recorded a few times. This sequence joins TRBV10-3 and TRBJ2-2; 10 bases fit TRBD2. V trimming: 4 bases; J trimming: 6 bases; junction bases outside the gene matches: 5. This CDR3 has 15 amino acids. CDR1 and CDR2 from the germline V gene are ENHRY and SYGVKD. The CDR3 DNA sequence: TGTGCCATCAGTGTGCAGCGGGAGGGCCCCGGGGAGCTGTTTTTT. Translated, it gives CAISVQREGPGELFF.

Concerning this clonotype: This may be a read error: a much more frequent sequence differs by one nucleotide. V is TRBV28 and J is TRBJ1-4, with 9 bases that match TRBD1. V lost 6 bases to trimming and J lost 7 bases; unmatched junction nucleotides: 6. CDR3 size: 14 residues. Germline V lookup: CDR1 MDHEN, CDR2 SYDVKM. Written as DNA, the CDR3 is TGTGCCAGCAGAGGGACAGGGTTCTGTGAAAAACTGTTTTTT. Translating gives CASRGTGFCEKLFF.

Only a few counts were recorded for this clonotype. The gene calls are TRBV30 and TRBJ2-1; 10 nucleotides align to TRBD1. CDR1 GTSNPN and CDR2 SVGIG come from the germline V gene (reference sequence). This CDR3 is 13 amino acids long. J was trimmed by 8 bases and V by 5 bases; bases with no gene match: 6. The CDR3 DNA sequence: TGTGCCTGGGGGGGGGACAGGGGTTATGAGCAGTTCTTC. This encodes CAWGGDRGYEQFF.

Comments on this clonotype: Compared with germline, one end of the junction differs, possibly owing to a read error. V gene TRBV6-1 combines with J gene TRBJ2-3; possibly TRBD2 for D (5 bases). Germline CDR1 reads MNHNS; CDR2 reads SASEGT. There are 13 residues in the CDR3. CDR3 residues: CASTGLLTDTLYF. The CDR3, as DNA: TGTGCCAGCACTGGACTTCTCACAGATACGCTGTATTTT.

In its sample, this clonotype was seen many times. This sequence joins TRBV11-2 and TRBJ2-7; D is perhaps TRBD2 (5 bases). CDR1 and CDR2 (germline): SGHAT, FQNNGV. Trimming pared 1 base from V and 6 bases from J, leaving 7 bases between. The CDR3 runs to 12 residues. CDR3 nucleotide sequence: TGTGCCAGCAGCTTAGTAGGGAGCGAGCAGTACTTC. This encodes CASSLVGSEQYF.

The chain uses TRBV28 and TRBJ2-1, with TRBD2 matching over 8 bases. The CDR3 is 16 amino acids. After removal of 4 bases from V and 6 bases from J, the junction contained 11 bases not matched to a gene. Germline V gene lookup returns CDR1 MDHEN and CDR2 SYDVKM. CDR3 loop: CASSYSERESLNEQFF. CDR3 coding DNA: TGTGCCAGCAGTTATTCGGAGCGGGAGAGCCTCAATGAGCAGTTCTTC.

This clonotype appeared a few times. The chain joins TRBV7-9 to TRBJ2-1; 10 bases match TRBD2. CDR3 size: 17 residues. The ends lost 2 bases at V and 7 bases at J; junction bases unmatched: 11. From germline, CDR1 is SEHNR and CDR2 FQNEAQ (reference sequence). CDR3 residues: CASSLTSRPSGRNEQFF. Here the CDR3 DNA reads TGTGCCAGCAGCTTAACCTCCCGGCCTAGCGGGAGAAATGAGCAGTTCTTC.

As DNA, the CDR3 is TGTGCCAGCAGTGACCAGGGGACAGGGAACACCGGGGAGCTGTTTTTT. Translated, it gives CASSDQGTGNTGELFF. The J gene is TRBJ2-2, the V gene TRBV2, with 8 nucleotides matching TRBD1. The CDR3 loop spans 16 amino acids. The J segment lost 1 base and the V segment lost 3 bases, leaving 4 bases of the junction unmatched. Germline CDR1 SNHLY, CDR2 FYNNEI.

This clonotype was recorded many times. This chain connects TRBV12-3 or TRBV12-4 to TRBJ2-1, with no clear D. With 0 bases removed from V and 10 bases from J, the gap between germline ends came to 7 bases. There are 12 residues in the CDR3. The DNA for the CDR3 is TGTGCCAGCAGTTTAGCGCGTACGGAGCAGTTCTTC. This codes for CASSLARTEQFF.

This clonotype was detected a few times. The V and J genes are TRBV9 and TRBJ2-7, with TRBD1 matching 7 bases. CDR1 and CDR2 (germline): SGDLS, YYNGEE. J was trimmed by 7 bases and V by 4 bases; bases with no gene match: 8. The CDR3 covers 13 residues. The CDR3 DNA sequence: TGTGCCAGCAGCTTCCAGGGACAGACAGAGCAGTACTTC. It translates to CASSFQGQTEQYF.

This clonotype appeared many times. V usage is TRBV11-2 and J usage is TRBJ2-7; 13 nucleotides match TRBD2. This CDR3 comprises 15 residues. After removal of 6 bases from V and 3 bases from J, the junction contained 5 bases not matched to a gene. CDR1 is SGHAT and CDR2 is FQNNGV in the germline V gene. As DNA, the CDR3 is TGTGCCAGCAGACGACTAGCGGGAGGAAACTACGAGCAGTACTTC. Translated: CASRRLAGGNYEQYF.

This clonotype was counted at least ten times. This chain joins TRBV12-3 or TRBV12-4 and TRBJ1-3; 7 positions agree with TRBD1. V dropped 6 bases and J dropped 9; count of bases not matched to a gene: 8. The CDR3 runs 13 residues. The CDR3 DNA follows: TGTGCCAGCAGCACAGGGGTCGGAGCCACCATATATTTT. Amino acid sequence: CASSTGVGATIYF.